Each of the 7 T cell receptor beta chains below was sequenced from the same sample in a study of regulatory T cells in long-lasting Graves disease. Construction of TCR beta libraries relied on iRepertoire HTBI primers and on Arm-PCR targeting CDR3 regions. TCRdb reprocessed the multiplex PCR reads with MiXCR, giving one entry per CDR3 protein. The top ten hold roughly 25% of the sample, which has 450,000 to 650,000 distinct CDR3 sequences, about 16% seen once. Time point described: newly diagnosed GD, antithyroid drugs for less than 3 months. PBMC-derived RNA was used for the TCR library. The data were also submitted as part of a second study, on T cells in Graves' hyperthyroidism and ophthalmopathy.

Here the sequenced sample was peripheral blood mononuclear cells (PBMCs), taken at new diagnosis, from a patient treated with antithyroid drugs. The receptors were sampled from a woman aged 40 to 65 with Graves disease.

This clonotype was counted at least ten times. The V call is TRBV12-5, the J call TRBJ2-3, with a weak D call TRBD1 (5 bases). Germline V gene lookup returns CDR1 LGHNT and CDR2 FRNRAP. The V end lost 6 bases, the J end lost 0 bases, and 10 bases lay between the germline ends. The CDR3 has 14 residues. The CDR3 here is CASGPSGSTDTQYF. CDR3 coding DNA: TGTGCTAGTGGCCCCTCAGGGAGCACAGATACGCAGTATTTT.

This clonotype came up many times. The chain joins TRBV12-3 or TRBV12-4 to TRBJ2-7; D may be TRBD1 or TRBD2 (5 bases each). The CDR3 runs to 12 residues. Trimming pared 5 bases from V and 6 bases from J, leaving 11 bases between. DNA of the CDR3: TGTGCCAGCAGTCGGGACGTACGCGAGCAGTACTTC. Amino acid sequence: CASSRDVREQYF.

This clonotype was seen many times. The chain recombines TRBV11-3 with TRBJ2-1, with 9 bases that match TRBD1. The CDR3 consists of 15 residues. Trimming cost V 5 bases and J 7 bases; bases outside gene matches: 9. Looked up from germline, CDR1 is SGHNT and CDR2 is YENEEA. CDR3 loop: CASSHYRGLRNEQFF. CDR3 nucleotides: TGTGCCAGCAGCCACTACAGGGGGCTAAGGAATGAGCAGTTCTTC.

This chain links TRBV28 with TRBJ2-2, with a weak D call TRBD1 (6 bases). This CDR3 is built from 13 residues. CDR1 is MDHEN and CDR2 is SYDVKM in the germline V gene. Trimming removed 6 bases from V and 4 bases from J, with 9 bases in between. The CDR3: CASSRGVTGELFF. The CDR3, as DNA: TGTGCCAGCAGCAGGGGCGTCACCGGGGAGCTGTTTTTT.

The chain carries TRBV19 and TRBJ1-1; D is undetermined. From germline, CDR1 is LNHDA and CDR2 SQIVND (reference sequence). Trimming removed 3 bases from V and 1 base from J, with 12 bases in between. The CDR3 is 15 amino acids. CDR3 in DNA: TGTGCCAGTAGTATGACGGGCTACCAGAACACTGAAGCTTTCTTT. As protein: CASSMTGYQNTEAFF. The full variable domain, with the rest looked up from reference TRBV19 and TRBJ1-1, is DGGITQSPKYLFRKEGQNVTLSCEQNLNHDAMYWYRQDPGQGLRLIYYSQIVNDFQKGDIAEGYSVSREKKESFPLTVTSAQKNPTAFYLCASSMTGYQNTEAFFGQGTRLTVV.

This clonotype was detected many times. CDR3: CASSLAGTPPYEQYF. CDR3 DNA sequence: TGTGCCAGCAGCCTCGCCGGGACACCCCCCTACGAGCAGTACTTC. The chain has TRBV7-8 and TRBJ2-7; D might be TRBD1 (6 bases). This CDR3 region has 15 residues. Germline V gives CDR1 SGHVS, CDR2 FQNEAQ. Deletions cut 5 bases from V and 2 bases from J, with 16 bases between. The complete variable domain, with remaining parts taken from reference TRBV7-8 and TRBJ2-7, reads GAGVSQSPRYKVAKRGQDVALRCDPISGHVSLFWYQQALGQGPEFLTYFQNEAQLDKSGLPSDRFFAERPEGSVSTLKIQRTQQEDSAVYLCASSLAGTPPYEQYFGPGTRLTVT.

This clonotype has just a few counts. This CDR3 reads CASSFEGGPVEQFF. The CDR3 nucleotides are TGCGCCAGCAGCTTCGAGGGGGGGCCGGTTGAGCAGTTCTTC. V and J are TRBV5-1 and TRBJ2-1, with D perhaps matching TRBD2 (7 bases). Germline V gene lookup returns CDR1 SGHRS and CDR2 YFSETQ. The CDR3 loop spans 14 amino acids. The V end was cut by 2 bases, the J end by 9 bases, with 15 bases between.